This TCR beta chain originates from a study of memory CD4+ T cells and cytomegalovirus serostatus. Study information: Healthy Belgian adult donors included about nine CMV-positive and some 24 CMV-negative people.

TCRdb keeps only in-frame clones here, not all; method: immunoSEQ multiplex PCR. The table records around 50,000 clones, about 73% of them present only once. In germline, CDR1 is SEHNR, CDR2 FQNEAQ (reference sequence). The CDR3 runs to 14 residues. The J segment lost 6 bases and the V segment lost 3 bases, leaving 8 bases of the junction unmatched. Single viable CD3+CD4+CD8-CD45RO+ cells were sorted as the memory CD4+ T cells. After thawing, CD4+ T cells were positively selected. Concerning this clone itself: Its antigen is unidentified.

Study-wide results and limits: The CMV-associated TCR signature appears largely within the CD4+ memory repertoire. CD4+ memory repertoires contained about 40% of the 164 reported CMV TCRbeta sequences.

The receptor comes from an adult in good health and CMV-seronegative. This chain joins TRBV7-9 and TRBJ2-7, with 7 bases matching TRBD1. The specimen sequenced was memory CD4+ T cells from blood. The chain's CDR3 is CASSLGTTGVEQYF. CDR3 in DNA: TGTGCCAGCAGCTTGGGTACCACAGGGGTCGAGCAGTACTTC.